The 29 T cell receptor beta chains below come from one sample, sequenced in a study of T cells in Graves' hyperthyroidism and ophthalmopathy. TCR beta CDR3 regions were amplified from RNA. HTBI primers drove first-round RT-PCR of the TCR CDR3. TCRdb re-analysed the multiplex PCR reads in MiXCR, keeping a single row per CDR3 protein. Seen here are about 280,000 distinct CDR3 sequences, 25% to 30% observed once, and the top ten hold more than 25%. The sample taken for sequencing was blood. The receptors shown here come from a man in his forties or fifties with Graves' hyperthyroidism that later progressed to Graves' ophthalmopathy.

This clonotype was recorded at least ten times. The CDR3 bases are TGTGCCAGCAGCCGGGGGACAGGGCTAGAGACCCAGTACTTC. Its protein is CASSRGTGLETQYF. The J gene is TRBJ2-5, the V gene TRBV27; 9 bases fit TRBD1. J lost 4 bases, V lost 6 bases, and 6 bases had no gene match. Germline-derived CDR1 and CDR2 are MNHEY and SMNVEV (reference sequence). The CDR3 covers 14 residues.

This clonotype was seen only a few times. The rearrangement links TRBV18 to TRBJ1-1, with D possibly TRBD1 on 6 matching bases. The CDR3 totals 15 residues. Germline V gives CDR1 KGHSH, CDR2 LQKENI. The germline V and J ends were trimmed by 2 bases and 2 bases, with 12 bases remaining between them. The CDR3 is CASSPYTGRNTEAFF. The CDR3 nucleotides read TGTGCCAGCTCACCATACACAGGGAGAAACACTGAAGCTTTCTTT. Together with reference TRBV18 and TRBJ1-1, the CDR3 gives the full variable domain: NAGVMQNPRHLVRRRGQEARLRCSPMKGHSHVYWYRQLPEEGLKFMVYLQKENIIDESGMPKERFSAEFPKEGPSILRIQQVVRGDSAAYFCASSPYTGRNTEAFFGQGTRLTVV.

This clonotype appeared many times. The chain recombines TRBV2 with TRBJ1-2; D gene ambiguous. CDR3 length: 11 amino acids. The germline CDR1 and CDR2 sequences are SNHLY and FYNNEI. V lost 3 bases, J lost 7 bases, and 6 bases lay in between. This CDR3 reads CASSDDSGYTF. In DNA form, the CDR3 reads TGTGCCAGCAGTGATGATAGTGGCTACACCTTC.

This clonotype was seen many times. The chain recombines TRBV11-1 with TRBJ1-2, with 7 bases identical to TRBD1. Germline V gene lookup returns CDR1 SGHAT and CDR2 FQDESV (reference sequence). The CDR3 runs 16 residues. V trimming: 2 bases; J trimming: 0 bases; junction bases outside the gene matches: 6. The CDR3 loop is CASSLSWTGTNYGYTF. The DNA of the CDR3 is TGTGCCAGCAGCTTAAGCTGGACAGGCACTAACTATGGCTACACCTTC.

This clonotype showed up many times. This chain joins TRBV5-1 and TRBJ1-2; 9 bases fit TRBD1. The V and J ends lost 5 bases and 3 bases, in that order; junction bases with no gene match: 8. This CDR3 spans 15 amino acids. The germline V gene encodes CDR1 SGHRS and CDR2 YFSETQ. CDR3 loop: CASRAGQGVDYGYTF. The CDR3 coding sequence is TGCGCCAGCAGAGCGGGACAGGGAGTTGACTATGGCTACACCTTC.

This clonotype was counted at least ten times. The junction departs from the called germline gene at one end, perhaps through a read error. The chain employs TRBV5-1 and TRBJ1-2; TRBD1 matches at 9 bases. CDR3 length: 13 residues. Germline assignment: CDR1 SGHRS and CDR2 YFSETQ. CDR3 amino acids: CASSSDGTGLISF. The CDR3 bases are TGCGCCAGCAGCTCCGATGGGACAGGGCTGATTTCCTTC.

In its sample, this clonotype was seen many times. The chain couples TRBV5-1 to TRBJ1-2, with 8 bases matching TRBD1. Trimming cost V 4 bases and J 3 bases; bases outside gene matches: 11. This CDR3 has 16 residues. The germline gives CDR1 SGHRS, CDR2 YFSETQ. For the CDR3, the DNA is TGCGCCAGCAGCCCCCCGAGAGGGACAGGCTACTATGGCTACACCTTC. Encoded protein: CASSPPRGTGYYGYTF.

This clonotype was found many times. The V and J genes are TRBV3-1 and TRBJ1-5, with D unclear. Trimming stripped 5 bases from V and 4 bases from J, with 6 bases between. In germline, CDR1 is LGHDT, CDR2 YNNKEL (reference sequence). CDR3 size: 12 residues. The CDR3 loop reads CASSFKNQPQHF. CDR3 nucleotides: TGTGCCAGCAGCTTTAAAAATCAGCCCCAGCATTTT.

In its sample, this clonotype was seen many times. V usage is TRBV18 and J usage is TRBJ1-2; D is perhaps TRBD1 (5 bases). Per germline, CDR1 KGHSH and CDR2 LQKENI. This CDR3 spans 15 amino acids. V lost 4 bases and J lost 1, with 13 bases in between. The CDR3 DNA is TGTGCCAGCTCACGCCTGACAGCAGTTAACTATGGCTACACCTTC. Amino acid sequence: CASSRLTAVNYGYTF.

The chain recombines TRBV19 with TRBJ2-7; D is unclear. The CDR3 consists of 14 residues. The germline V and J ends were trimmed by 11 bases and 1 base, with 18 bases remaining between them. Per germline, CDR1 LNHDA and CDR2 SQIVND (reference sequence). The CDR3 DNA sequence: TGTGCCTCTCGGAAGCTGGCAGGTTCCTACGAGCAGTACTTC. Residues: CASRKLAGSYEQYF.

This clonotype appeared a single time. V gene TRBV7-2 combines with J gene TRBJ2-7; 10 nucleotides align to TRBD1. Looked up from germline, CDR1 is SGHTA and CDR2 is FQGNSA. This CDR3 region has 14 residues. V lost 1 base, J lost 5 bases, and 2 bases stayed unmatched. The CDR3 sequence: CASSLVGTGDEQYF. The CDR3 DNA follows: TGTGCCAGCAGCTTAGTAGGGACAGGGGACGAGCAGTACTTC.

Many counts were recorded for this clonotype. V and J are TRBV20-1 and TRBJ2-5; TRBD1 matches 7 bases. The CDR3 contains 15 residues. The V gene's germline CDR1 is DFQATT and CDR2 SNEGSKA (reference sequence). J was trimmed by 5 bases and V by 1 base; bases with no gene match: 10. CDR3 loop: CSARGQGKHFETQYF. The CDR3 DNA follows: TGCAGTGCTAGAGGACAGGGAAAGCACTTCGAGACCCAGTACTTC.

V usage is TRBV7-2 and J usage is TRBJ1-1, with D unresolved. CDR3 size: 13 residues. The germline V and J ends were trimmed by 4 bases and 1 base, with 7 bases remaining between them. Germline V gives CDR1 SGHTA, CDR2 FQGNSA. This CDR3 is CASSSVQNTEAFF. The CDR3 DNA reads as TGTGCCAGCAGCTCCGTTCAGAACACTGAAGCTTTCTTT. Looking up the rest from reference TRBV7-2 and TRBJ1-1 gives the full variable domain: GAGVSQSPSNKVTEKGKDVELRCDPISGHTALYWYRQSLGQGLEFLIYFQGNSAPDKSGLPSDRFSAERTGGSVSTLTIQRTQQEDSAVYLCASSSVQNTEAFFGQGTRLTVV.

This clonotype was detected many times. V usage is TRBV6-5 and J usage is TRBJ1-5, with TRBD1 identical over 8 bases. Germline V gene sequence: CDR1 MNHEY, CDR2 SVGAGI. CDR3 size: 14 residues. The J segment lost 5 bases and the V segment lost 6 bases, leaving 6 bases of the junction unmatched. The CDR3 DNA reads as TGTGCCAGCAGGACCGGACAGGGTGATCAGCCCCAGCATTTT. It is translated as CASRTGQGDQPQHF.

This clonotype was recorded many times. This chain joins TRBV7-9 and TRBJ2-5; 8 bases line up with TRBD1. The CDR3 runs to 14 residues. Per the germline V gene, CDR1 is SEHNR and CDR2 is FQNEAQ (reference sequence). V lost 1 base and J lost 2; bases outside the gene matches: 0. CDR3 sequence (DNA): TGTGCCAGCAGCTTAGGGGACAGGCAAGAGACCCAGTACTTC. Protein product: CASSLGDRQETQYF. The entire variable domain, with the rest obtained from reference TRBV7-9 and TRBJ2-5, is as follows: DTGVSQNPRHKITKRGQNVTFRCDPISEHNRLYWYRQTLGQGPEFLTYFQNEAQLEKSRLLSDRFSAERPKGSFSTLEIQRTEQGDSAMYLCASSLGDRQETQYFGPGTRLLVL.

There are many counts of this clonotype. The chain is built from TRBV5-1 and TRBJ1-1; possible D gene TRBD1, 5 bases. Germline lookup yields CDR1 SGHRS and CDR2 YFSETQ. This CDR3 region has 14 residues. V lost 4 bases, J lost 4 bases, and 14 bases lay in between. The CDR3 sequence is CASSMGPESTEAFF. The CDR3 DNA is TGCGCCAGCAGCATGGGGCCCGAGAGCACTGAAGCTTTCTTT.

This clonotype was recorded at least ten times. The gene calls are TRBV4-2 and TRBJ1-2, with TRBD1 matching over 7 bases. The CDR3 contains 16 residues. The V gene end was trimmed by 6 bases and the J gene end by 0 bases; junction bases not matched to a gene: 10. Germline assignment: CDR1 LGHNA and CDR2 YNFKEQ. CDR3 protein: CASSHSTGTANYGYTF. CDR3 nucleotides: TGTGCCAGCAGTCATAGTACAGGGACAGCTAACTATGGCTACACCTTC.

This clonotype was recorded many times. The V and J genes are TRBV30 and TRBJ1-6; 7 bases match TRBD1. CDR1 is GTSNPN and CDR2 is SVGIG in the germline V gene (reference sequence). The V gene end was trimmed by 3 bases and the J gene end by 7 bases; junction bases not matched to a gene: 6. CDR3 size: 14 residues. Here the CDR3 reads CAWSQGQMNSPLHF. CDR3 DNA: TGTGCCTGGAGCCAGGGACAGATGAATTCACCCCTCCACTTT.

Ten or more counts support this clonotype. The rearrangement joins TRBV19 to TRBJ1-5; maybe TRBD1 (5 bases). Trimming cost V 3 bases and J 2 bases, with 5 bases left between them. The germline CDR1 and CDR2 sequences are LNHDA and SQIVND (reference sequence). The CDR3 is 13 amino acids. The CDR3 spells CASSIRGNQPQHF. DNA of the CDR3: TGTGCCAGTAGTATCAGGGGCAATCAGCCCCAGCATTTT.

At least ten counts were recorded for this clonotype. The genes are TRBV7-2 and TRBJ2-6, with D unresolved. The CDR3 has 13 residues. V was cut by 3 bases and J by 3 bases, with 3 bases left in between. Germline V lookup: CDR1 SGHTA, CDR2 FQGNSA. The CDR3 here is CASSFFGANVLTF. CDR3 coding DNA: TGTGCCAGCAGCTTCTTTGGGGCCAACGTCCTGACTTTC.

V and J are TRBV28 and TRBJ2-7; 8 bases fit TRBD1. The trim removed 3 bases at V and 0 bases at J, leaving 7 bases unmatched. The CDR3 runs 16 residues. In germline, CDR1 is MDHEN, CDR2 SYDVKM. CDR3 DNA: TGTGCCAGCAGTTTCAACGACAGGGGACCCTCCTACGAGCAGTACTTC. Its translation: CASSFNDRGPSYEQYF. Filled out from reference TRBV28 and TRBJ2-7, the complete variable domain reads DVKVTQSSRYLVKRTGEKVFLECVQDMDHENMFWYRQDPGLGLRLIYFSYDVKMKEKGDIPEGYSVSREKKERFSLILESASTNQTSMYLCASSFNDRGPSYEQYFGPGTRLTVT.

Ten or more counts support this clonotype. The CDR3 loop reads CASSMAQGPQHF. Here the CDR3 DNA reads TGTGCCAGTAGTATGGCGCAGGGGCCCCAGCATTTT. The chain combines TRBV19 with TRBJ1-5, with a possible D match to TRBD1 (5 bases). This CDR3 region has 12 residues. CDR1 and CDR2 from the germline V gene are LNHDA and SQIVND (reference sequence). Deletions cut 3 bases from V and 9 bases from J, with 9 bases between.

Remarks on this clonotype: Since a much larger clone is just one base distant, this may be a read error. This sequence joins TRBV30 and TRBJ2-4; 7 bases are shared with TRBD1. This CDR3 is built from 13 residues. The germline gives CDR1 GTSNPN, CDR2 SVGIG (reference sequence). CDR3 region: CAWSTGDKNNQYF. The CDR3 DNA follows: TGTGCCTGGAGTACAGGGGACAAAAACAATCAGTACTTC.

The table lists this clonotype with many counts. J is TRBJ2-2 and V is TRBV11-2; possible D gene TRBD2, 6 bases. Germline V gene sequence: CDR1 SGHAT, CDR2 FQNNGV. This CDR3 is built from 15 residues. V gave up 5 bases and J gave up 2 bases, with 12 bases separating them. CDR3 DNA: TGTGCCAGCAGCCCCCTTAGCGGAAACACCGGGGAGCTGTTTTTT. This sequence encodes CASSPLSGNTGELFF.

This clonotype occurred once. The V and J genes are TRBV10-3 and TRBJ2-7; D is ambiguous. The germline gives CDR1 ENHRY, CDR2 SYGVKD. This CDR3 comprises 12 residues. V was cut by 7 bases and J by 2 bases, with 9 bases left in between. CDR3 sequence: CAIKGSPYEQYF. The CDR3, as DNA: TGTGCCATCAAGGGTTCCCCCTACGAGCAGTACTTC.

Many counts were recorded for this clonotype. The rearrangement links TRBV2 to TRBJ2-2; D is unclear. Germline V lookup: CDR1 SNHLY, CDR2 FYNNEI. There are 13 residues in the CDR3. Trimming took off 7 bases at V and 4 bases at J, with 10 bases between the two ends. The chain's CDR3 is CASKIWGTGELFF. As DNA, the CDR3 is TGTGCCAGCAAAATATGGGGCACCGGGGAGCTGTTTTTT.

The J gene is TRBJ1-1, the V gene TRBV2, with D uncertain. The CDR3 covers 12 residues. The V end was cut by 8 bases, the J end by 3 bases, with 10 bases between. Germline V lookup: CDR1 SNHLY, CDR2 FYNNEI. Here the CDR3 reads CASETGYTEAFF. The CDR3 DNA reads TGTGCCAGCGAAACTGGGTACACTGAAGCTTTCTTT.

This clonotype was seen at least ten times. The chain is built from TRBV18 and TRBJ2-2; TRBD1 aligns across 10 bases. From germline, CDR1 is KGHSH and CDR2 LQKENI. The CDR3 totals 15 residues. V lost 6 bases to trimming and J lost 3 bases; unmatched junction nucleotides: 4. The CDR3 bases are TGTGCCAGCTCCCCCGGGACAGGGGACACCGGGGAGCTGTTTTTT. This encodes CASSPGTGDTGELFF.

This clonotype came up many times. The chain couples TRBV29-1 to TRBJ2-7; D ambiguous. Trimming took 7 bases from V and 1 from J, leaving 8 bases between them. CDR1 and CDR2 (germline): SQVTM, ANQGSEA. The length of the CDR3 is 11 residues. CDR3 region: CSGTDSYEQYF. CDR3 DNA sequence: TGCAGCGGGACGGATTCCTACGAGCAGTACTTC.